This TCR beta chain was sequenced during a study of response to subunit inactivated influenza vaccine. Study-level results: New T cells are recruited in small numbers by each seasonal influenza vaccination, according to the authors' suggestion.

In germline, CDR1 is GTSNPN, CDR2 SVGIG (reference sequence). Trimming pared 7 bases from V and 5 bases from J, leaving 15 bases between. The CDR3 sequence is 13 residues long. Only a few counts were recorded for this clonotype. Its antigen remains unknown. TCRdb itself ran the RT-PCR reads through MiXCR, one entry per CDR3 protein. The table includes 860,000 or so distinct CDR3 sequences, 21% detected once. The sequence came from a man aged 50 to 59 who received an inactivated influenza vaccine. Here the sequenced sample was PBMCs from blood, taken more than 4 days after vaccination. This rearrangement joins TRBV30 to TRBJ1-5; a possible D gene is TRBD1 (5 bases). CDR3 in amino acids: CASSDGGYQPQHF. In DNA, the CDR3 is TGTGCCTCCTCCGACGGGGGATATCAGCCCCAGCATTTT.